The present T cell receptor beta chain was sequenced within a study of blood T cell repertoires in COVID-19. This CDR3 has 15 amino acids. CDR1 KGHDR and CDR2 SFDVKD come from the germline V gene. Trimming took off 5 bases at V and 0 bases at J, with 12 bases between the two ends. The protocol was immunoSEQ multiplex PCR, while the TCRdb copy is restricted to in-frame clones and leaves out a portion. Here the sample spans some 160,000 clones, approximately 80% being singletons. This TCR was sampled from a human donor in a cohort sampled during active COVID-19. J is TRBJ1-2 and V is TRBV24-1; D perhaps matches TRBD1 (6 bases). The sequenced sample consisted of peripheral blood. The CDR3 DNA sequence: TGTGCCACCAGTGGTACAGGGAGACCTAACTATGGCTACACCTTC. Protein sequence: CATSGTGRPNYGYTF.